This T cell receptor (beta chain) came from a study of vaccination and CD4 T cells after COVID-19. About this clonotype itself: Its target is not known.

CD4+ T cells that had been cultured provided DNA sequenced with the Oncomine TCR Beta short-read assay. TCRdb analysed the PCR reads with MiXCR anew, one entry per CDR3 protein. Of 8,500 to 9,000 distinct CDR3 sequences listed, 55% to 70% are singletons. Trimming took 4 bases from V and 5 from J; bases not matched to a gene: 10. The CDR3 extends over 15 amino acids. The germline V gene encodes CDR1 SGHNT and CDR2 YENEEA. Treatment given: approximately 9-day PBMC culture with coronavirus spike peptide pools or control peptides (ViraFEST assay). Antigen-specific T cell expansion with peptide pools preceded TCR sequencing in the ViraFEST approach.

This chain uses TRBV11-3 with TRBJ1-2; TRBD1 agrees at 7 bases. Source: cultured CD4+ T cells from blood, taken after SARS-CoV-2 vaccination. The sequence was collected from a human donor with COVID-19. The CDR3 region is CASSSRYRGEYGYTF. The CDR3 region has the DNA TGTGCCAGCAGCTCCCGGTACAGGGGAGAGTATGGCTACACCTTC.